The 30 T cell receptor beta chains listed next were all sequenced from one sample in a study of cytomegalovirus exposure and HLA in healthy donors. Both 60 Vbeta primers and 13 Jbeta primers went into the PCR. The repertoire was sequenced with immunoSEQ multiplex PCR; TCRdb's copy has only in-frame clones and lacks some. This table holds 100,000 to 120,000 clones, roughly three quarters found once. Input material: PBMCs. The receptors come from a man younger than 45 in good health and CMV-seropositive.

The V call is TRBV27, the J call TRBJ1-1; TRBD1 matches 11 bases. V gave up 2 bases and J gave up 0 bases; unmatched junction bases: 5. This CDR3 has 17 residues. Germline V gives CDR1 MNHEY, CDR2 SMNVEV (reference sequence). CDR3 residues: CASSLLGQGAVNTEAFF. For the CDR3, the DNA is TGTGCCAGCAGTTTACTAGGACAGGGGGCAGTGAACACTGAAGCTTTCTTT.

This clone appeared once. The chain links TRBV14 to TRBJ2-7, with D hard to call. CDR3 length: 15 amino acids. Germline CDR1 reads SGHDN; CDR2 reads FVKESK. The ends were cut back, 3 bases at V and 4 bases at J, with 16 bases in the middle. This chain's CDR3 is CASSHPPAGYYEQYF. In DNA form, the CDR3 reads TGTGCCAGCAGCCACCCCCCGGCCGGGTATTACGAGCAGTACTTC.

CDR3 protein: CAWSVYRETEAFF. DNA for the CDR3: TGTGCCTGGAGTGTATACAGGGAAACTGAAGCTTTCTTT. The chain has TRBV30 and TRBJ1-1, with D maybe TRBD1 (6 bases). Germline V gene lookup returns CDR1 GTSNPN and CDR2 SVGIG (reference sequence). V shed 0 bases and J shed 5 bases, with 10 bases lying between them. This CDR3 has 13 residues.

The CDR3: CASSPFVSSPLHF. In nucleotides, the CDR3 is TGTGCCAGCAGTCCTTTCGTGTCCTCACCCCTCCACTTT. V gene TRBV27 combines with J gene TRBJ1-6; no firm D call. The ends were cut back, 5 bases at V and 10 bases at J, with 12 bases in the middle. Germline values: CDR1 MNHEY, CDR2 SMNVEV (reference sequence). This CDR3 comprises 13 residues.

A remark on this clone: One junction end disagrees with the germline gene, perhaps due to a read error. The J gene is TRBJ1-1, the V gene TRBV7-9; a possible D gene is TRBD1 (6 bases). Germline CDR1 SEHNR, CDR2 FQNEAQ (reference sequence). The CDR3 consists of 11 residues. CDR3 region: CSSSLGQGTFF. The CDR3 DNA reads as TGTTCCAGCAGCTTAGGCCAGGGGACTTTCTTT.

CDR3: CASSFTPGLPPGEQFF. CDR3 nucleotides: TGTGCCAGCAGTTTTACCCCGGGACTCCCTCCGGGTGAGCAGTTCTTC. This rearrangement joins TRBV5-6 to TRBJ2-1; maybe TRBD2 (6 bases). V was cut by 5 bases and J by 9 bases, with 24 bases left in between. Germline V gives CDR1 SGHDT, CDR2 YYEEEE. This CDR3 spans 16 amino acids.

The chain employs TRBV18 and TRBJ1-3; TRBD1 agrees at 9 bases. V gave up 1 base and J gave up 7 bases; unmatched junction bases: 2. This CDR3 is built from 14 residues. CDR1 is KGHSH and CDR2 is LQKENI in the germline V gene. The CDR3 loop reads CASSPLGQGNTIYF. In DNA, the CDR3 is TGTGCCAGCTCACCACTGGGACAGGGCAACACCATATATTTT.

A note on this clone: This sample includes further DNA sequences coding for the same CDR3. The chain combines TRBV10-1 with TRBJ1-2, with 7 bases lining up with TRBD1. Germline lookup yields CDR1 WNHNN and CDR2 SYGVQD (reference sequence). The CDR3 is made up of 13 amino acids. With 6 bases clipped from V and 2 bases from J, the junction kept 3 bases outside the gene matches. Here the CDR3 reads CASSPGQNYGYTF. CDR3 DNA: TGCGCCAGCAGCCCGGGACAGAACTATGGCTACACCTTC.

This clone was seen a single time. J is TRBJ2-5 and V is TRBV2; 14 bases align to TRBD2. The germline gives CDR1 SNHLY, CDR2 FYNNEI. CDR3 size: 16 residues. V was pared by 5 bases and J by 2 bases, with 4 bases of the junction left unmatched. The CDR3 DNA reads TGTGCCAGCAGTCGTAGACTAGCGGGGGGGCAAGAGACCCAGTACTTC. Its translation: CASSRRLAGGQETQYF.

This clone has only one observation. V and J are TRBV27 and TRBJ2-2, with 8 bases lining up with TRBD2. Germline V lookup: CDR1 MNHEY, CDR2 SMNVEV (reference sequence). The CDR3 consists of 14 residues. Trimming removed 6 bases from V and 3 bases from J; junction bases left unmatched: 3. CDR3 nucleotides: TGTGCCAGCAGCTCGGGACTAGACACCGGGGAGCTGTTTTTT. This translates into CASSSGLDTGELFF.

The rearrangement joins TRBV6-1 to TRBJ1-2; maybe TRBD1 (5 bases). The CDR3 length is 14 residues. V lost 7 bases to trimming and J lost 3 bases, with 15 bases between them. Germline V gene data show CDR1 as MNHNS and CDR2 as SASEGT. Here the CDR3 reads CASMAPGVDYGYTF. CDR3 sequence (DNA): TGTGCCAGCATGGCGCCGGGGGTGGACTATGGCTACACCTTC.

CDR3 loop: CASSDGSQLYYSTDTQYF. The CDR3 nucleotides read TGCGCCAGCAGTGATGGCTCCCAACTTTACTATAGCACAGATACGCAGTATTTT. V and J are TRBV10-1 and TRBJ2-3, with D uncertain. The length of the CDR3 is 18 residues. V was trimmed by 3 bases and J by 0 bases, leaving 19 bases between them. Germline V CDR1 and CDR2: WNHNN, SYGVQD (reference sequence).

The genes are TRBV11-3 and TRBJ2-3, with 7 bases identical to TRBD2. CDR1 and CDR2 from the germline V gene are SGHNT and YENEEA. This CDR3 has 14 residues. V trimming: 0 bases; J trimming: 4 bases; junction bases outside the gene matches: 1. CDR3 bases: TGTGCCAGCAGCTTAGAGGGGGGGGCAGATACGCAGTATTTT. As protein: CASSLEGGADTQYF.

The V call is TRBV28, the J call TRBJ1-1; TRBD1 matches at 9 bases. Looked up from germline, CDR1 is MDHEN and CDR2 is SYDVKM. Trimming removed 8 bases from V and 3 bases from J; junction bases left unmatched: 7. The CDR3 is 14 amino acids. CDR3 sequence: CASGDRGRHTEAFF. The CDR3 region has the DNA TGTGCCAGCGGTGACAGGGGGAGGCACACTGAAGCTTTCTTT.

The J gene is TRBJ2-3, the V gene TRBV5-5; possible D gene TRBD1, 5 bases. The CDR3 runs 14 residues. Trimming shortened V by 0 bases and J by 6 bases, and 11 bases separated the two germline ends. Germline V lookup: CDR1 SGHKS, CDR2 YYEKEE (reference sequence). CDR3 nucleotides: TGTGCCAGCAGCTTGGACCAGGGTATGGATACGCAGTATTTT. Protein: CASSLDQGMDTQYF. The whole variable domain, remainder taken from reference TRBV5-5 and TRBJ2-3, is DAGVTQSPTHLIKTRGQQVTLRCSPISGHKSVSWYQQVLGQGPQFIFQYYEKEERGRGNFPDRFSARQFPNYSSELNVNALLLGDSALYLCASSLDQGMDTQYFGPGTRLTVL.

The chain uses TRBV7-2 and TRBJ2-7; D remains unclear. The CDR3 sequence is 13 residues long. V lost 1 base and J lost 1, with 5 bases in between. Germline CDR1 and CDR2: SGHTA and FQGNSA. CDR3 in DNA: TGTGCCAGCAGCTTAGACAAGTCCTACGAGCAGTACTTC. Translation gives CASSLDKSYEQYF.

This clone was detected once. This chain uses TRBV7-2 with TRBJ2-3; 9 nucleotides align to TRBD2. Germline trimming cut 5 bases from V and 5 bases from J; bases unmatched to any gene: 11. This CDR3 region has 16 residues. From germline, CDR1 is SGHTA and CDR2 FQGNSA. CDR3 DNA: TGTGCCAGCAGCCTACGTGGCGGGGGGGCCGGAGATACGCAGTATTTT. Its protein is CASSLRGGGAGDTQYF.

The sample holds a few counts of this clone. The gene calls are TRBV28 and TRBJ1-2, with D perhaps matching TRBD1 (5 bases). From germline, CDR1 is MDHEN and CDR2 SYDVKM. V gave up 5 bases and J gave up 4 bases, with 14 bases separating them. This CDR3 has 14 residues. The CDR3 DNA reads TGTGCCAGCAGTCAGGGCCCCACCGGCTATGGCTACACCTTC. Translating it yields CASSQGPTGYGYTF.

The J gene is TRBJ2-3, the V gene TRBV30; 12 bases are a match to TRBD2. Germline V gene sequence: CDR1 GTSNPN, CDR2 SVGIG (reference sequence). V shed 4 bases, J shed 11 bases, and the junction held 13 bases outside the gene matches. The CDR3 sequence is 15 residues long. The CDR3 region is CAWTAGTSGPGGQYF. For the CDR3, the DNA is TGTGCCTGGACCGCCGGGACTAGCGGGCCAGGGGGGCAGTATTTT.

The chain is built from TRBV11-2 and TRBJ2-3; the match to TRBD2 covers 8 bases. CDR1 and CDR2 from the germline V gene are SGHAT and FQNNGV. The CDR3 is 16 residues long. Trimming cost V 0 bases and J 5 bases; bases outside gene matches: 7. The CDR3 bases are TGTGCCAGCAGCTTAGATCGAGCGGGGGCGTTAGATACGCAGTATTTT. It codes for CASSLDRAGALDTQYF.

This chain links TRBV19 with TRBJ2-7; 7 nucleotides agree with TRBD2. Germline values: CDR1 LNHDA, CDR2 SQIVND (reference sequence). The CDR3 is made up of 14 amino acids. V lost 3 bases, J lost 1 base, and 3 bases stayed unmatched. CDR3 nucleotide sequence: TGTGCCAGTAGTATTGACGGGGGGTCCTACGAGCAGTACTTC. Translated: CASSIDGGSYEQYF.

The chain recombines TRBV5-1 with TRBJ1-1; 7 bases fit TRBD1. In germline, CDR1 is SGHRS, CDR2 YFSETQ. The CDR3 is made up of 14 amino acids. Trimming took 3 bases from V and 3 from J; bases not matched to a gene: 5. The CDR3 DNA is TGCGCCAGCAGCTCGGATGGACAGGACACTGAAGCTTTCTTT. Translation: CASSSDGQDTEAFF.

The rearrangement links TRBV5-1 to TRBJ2-5, with D unresolved. This CDR3 spans 13 amino acids. From germline, CDR1 is SGHRS and CDR2 YFSETQ. V dropped 0 bases and J dropped 2 bases, with 5 bases sitting between them. DNA for the CDR3: TGCGCCAGCAGCTTGGCTAGACAAGAGACCCAGTACTTC. Protein sequence: CASSLARQETQYF.

V is TRBV2 and J is TRBJ2-5; 10 positions match TRBD1. The CDR3 runs to 15 residues. Germline V gene data show CDR1 as SNHLY and CDR2 as FYNNEI. V shed 8 bases and J 2 bases; nucleotides not matched to a gene: 8. As DNA, the CDR3 is TGTGCCAGCGACTCGGGACAGGGGCTACAAGAGACCCAGTACTTC. Amino acid sequence: CASDSGQGLQETQYF.

The rearrangement uses TRBV4-1 and TRBJ2-7; 7 nucleotides match TRBD1. With 0 bases clipped from V and 2 bases from J, the junction kept 4 bases outside the gene matches. Germline CDR1 is MGHRA and CDR2 is YSYEKL. The CDR3 has 15 residues. DNA of the CDR3: TGCGCCAGCAGCCAAGATTCCGGGACAGCCTACGAGCAGTACTTC. This gives the protein CASSQDSGTAYEQYF.

J is TRBJ2-2 and V is TRBV4-3; 7 bases map to TRBD2. CDR1 LGHNA and CDR2 YSLEER come from the germline V gene. V trimming: 0 bases; J trimming: 5 bases; junction bases outside the gene matches: 6. The CDR3 spans 16 residues. The CDR3 protein is CASSQERGEGTGELFF. The CDR3 DNA follows: TGCGCCAGCAGCCAAGAACGAGGGGAGGGGACCGGGGAGCTGTTTTTT.

The rearrangement links TRBV5-4 to TRBJ1-2, with D possibly being TRBD1 (6 bases). Germline lookup yields CDR1 SGHNT and CDR2 YYREEE (reference sequence). The CDR3 is 14 residues long. V was pared by 0 bases and J by 1 base, with 7 bases between. The CDR3 coding sequence is TGTGCCAGCAGCTTGGAACAGGGTAACTATGGCTACACCTTC. As protein: CASSLEQGNYGYTF.

V gene TRBV7-2 combines with J gene TRBJ1-2; TRBD1 aligns across 8 bases. Germline values: CDR1 SGHTA, CDR2 FQGNSA. The CDR3 sequence is 14 residues long. V was clipped by 5 bases and J by 7 bases; unmatched bases: 9. CDR3 region: CASSTLQGVLGYTF. The CDR3 DNA sequence: TGTGCCAGCAGCACATTACAGGGGGTGCTTGGCTACACCTTC.

This clone was counted only a few times. The V and J genes are TRBV29-1 and TRBJ1-1; the D gene is possibly TRBD1 (5 bases). The CDR3 totals 13 residues. CDR1 and CDR2 from the germline V gene are SQVTM and ANQGSEA. V lost 4 bases and J 0 bases, leaving 9 bases between the germline ends. As DNA, the CDR3 is TGCAGCGTTGGCCCAGGGATGAACACTGAAGCTTTCTTT. It translates to CSVGPGMNTEAFF. Full variable domain (missing parts from reference TRBV29-1 and TRBJ1-1): SAVISQKPSRDICQRGTSLTIQCQVDSQVTMMFWYRQQPGQSLTLIATANQGSEATYESGFVIDKFPISRPNLTFSTLTVSNMSPEDSSIYLCSVGPGMNTEAFFGQGTRLTVV.

This chain uses TRBV5-8 with TRBJ1-3, with 9 bases aligning to TRBD1. This CDR3 has 14 residues. The V and J ends lost 6 bases and 2 bases, in that order; junction bases with no gene match: 3. Germline CDR1 is SGHTS and CDR2 is YDEGEE. CDR3 DNA: TGTGCCAGCATTAGGACAGGGGCTGGAAACACCATATATTTT. This translates into CASIRTGAGNTIYF.